This is a list of T cell receptor beta chains from one sample in a study of T cell responses to AZD1222 COVID-19 vaccine. Generated by immunoSEQ multiplex PCR, the TCRdb table keeps only in-frame clones and is missing some. The table records approximately 88,000 clones, around 80% of them present only once. The input for sequencing was peripheral blood, taken on day 0 of AZD1222 vaccination. Source of these receptors: an adult in good health. Both conserved end residues are part of each CDR3. The D gene is left open where the match is weak. Clone size is shown for a subset of rows, as once, few, many or a class of expanded clone.

V gene: TRBV28; J gene: TRBJ1-4; D gene: .; clone size: .; CDR3 DNA: TGTGCCAGCAGTTTGGTCGGGAGGGGGGAAAAACTGTTTTTT; CDR3 protein: CASSLVGRGEKLFF
V gene: TRBV18; J gene: TRBJ1-3; D gene: .; clone size: once; CDR3 DNA: TGTGCCAGCTCACCATCCGGGGTGACTCACTCTGGAAACACCATATATTTT; CDR3 protein: CASSPSGVTHSGNTIYF
V gene: TRBV5-4; J gene: TRBJ2-7; D gene: TRBD2; clone size: .; CDR3 DNA: TGTGCCAGCAGCGCCACTAGCGGAGGGCAAGAGCAGTACTTC; CDR3 protein: CASSATSGGQEQYF
V gene: TRBV6-5; J gene: TRBJ2-1; D gene: .; clone size: .; CDR3 DNA: TGTGCCAGCAGTTACTCGAGGGCACCCCCCTACAATGAGCAGTTCTTC; CDR3 protein: CASSYSRAPPYNEQFF
V gene: TRBV14; J gene: TRBJ2-5; D gene: TRBD2; clone size: .; CDR3 DNA: TGTGCCAGCAGCCAAGTCCCGGGACTAGCGGAAGAGACCCAGTACTTC; CDR3 protein: CASSQVPGLAEETQYF
V gene: TRBV11-3; J gene: TRBJ1-1; D gene: .; clone size: .; CDR3 DNA: TGTGCCAGCAGCCAGACAGGGAACACTGAAGCTTTCTTT; CDR3 protein: CASSQTGNTEAFF
V gene: TRBV5-6; J gene: TRBJ1-4; D gene: .; clone size: many; CDR3 DNA: TGTGCCAGCAGCTTGGCCTGGGAAGCAGGGACTAATGAAAAACTGTTTTTT; CDR3 protein: CASSLAWEAGTNEKLFF
V gene: TRBV28; J gene: TRBJ2-3; D gene: TRBD1; clone size: once; CDR3 DNA: TGTGCCAGCAGAAACCCAGGGACAGCTCCGCAGTATTTT; CDR3 protein: CASRNPGTAPQYF
V gene: TRBV11-2; J gene: TRBJ1-1; D gene: .; clone size: .; CDR3 DNA: TGTGCCAGCAGCCGTGTACGGGGGTTCACTGAAGCTTTCTTT; CDR3 protein: CASSRVRGFTEAFF
V gene: TRBV7-9; J gene: TRBJ2-7; D gene: .; clone size: .; CDR3 DNA: TGTGCCAGCAGTCGAGCTTCGGGCGAGCAGTACTTC; CDR3 protein: CASSRASGEQYF
V gene: TRBV11-2; J gene: TRBJ2-1; D gene: TRBD2; clone size: .; CDR3 DNA: TGTGCCAGCAGCTTAGGGTCTAGCGGGAGTTGGGATGAGCAGTTCTTC; CDR3 protein: CASSLGSSGSWDEQFF
V gene: TRBV24-1; J gene: TRBJ2-3; D gene: .; clone size: once; CDR3 DNA: TGTGCCACCAAAGGAGACACAGATACGCAGTATTTT; CDR3 protein: CATKGDTDTQYF
V gene: TRBV6-5; J gene: TRBJ2-1; D gene: .; clone size: .; CDR3 DNA: TGTGCCAGCAGGGGTCTTCCCCTCGTGGATGAGCAGTTCTTC; CDR3 protein: CASRGLPLVDEQFF
V gene: TRBV7-8; J gene: TRBJ1-3; D gene: TRBD1; clone size: .; CDR3 DNA: TGTGCCAGCAGCTTAGATACAGGGGGAGGAAACACCATATATTTT; CDR3 protein: CASSLDTGGGNTIYF
V gene: TRBV7-6; J gene: TRBJ2-6; D gene: TRBD2; clone size: few; CDR3 DNA: TGTGCCAGCAGCCCTCGACTAGCGGGAGGATTCTCTGGGGCCAACGTCCTGACTTTC; CDR3 protein: CASSPRLAGGFSGANVLTF
V gene: TRBV5-5; J gene: TRBJ2-7; D gene: TRBD2; clone size: .; CDR3 DNA: TGTGCCAGCAGCTTGGGGGGACTAGCAACCGAGCAGTACTTC; CDR3 protein: CASSLGGLATEQYF
V gene: TRBV5-1; J gene: TRBJ1-2; D gene: .; clone size: .; CDR3 DNA: TGCGCCAGCAGTTCCAGGGCCGGCTACACCTTC; CDR3 protein: CASSSRAGYTF
V gene: TRBV5-1; J gene: TRBJ1-4; D gene: TRBD1; clone size: .; CDR3 DNA: TGCGCCAGCAGCTTGCTCGGACAGGGGGCTTATGAAAAACTGTTTTTT; CDR3 protein: CASSLLGQGAYEKLFF
V gene: TRBV28; J gene: TRBJ2-1; D gene: TRBD2; clone size: few; CDR3 DNA: TGTGCCAGCAGCCGGTGGGGCGGGGGGTATAACAATGAGCAGTTCTTC; CDR3 protein: CASSRWGGGYNNEQFF
V gene: TRBV5-5; J gene: TRBJ2-1; D gene: .; clone size: .; CDR3 DNA: TGTGCCAGCAGCTTGACCGCAGGGAGGTCAAATTACAATGAGCAGTTCTTC; CDR3 protein: CASSLTAGRSNYNEQFF
V gene: TRBV5-1; J gene: TRBJ2-2; D gene: .; clone size: few; CDR3 DNA: TGCGCCAGCAGCTTGGGCGTTGTGATCGGGGAGCTGTTTTTT; CDR3 protein: CASSLGVVIGELFF
V gene: TRBV19; J gene: TRBJ2-1; D gene: TRBD2; clone size: .; CDR3 DNA: TGTGCCAGTAGTTCAGTTCTAGCGGGAAGCTCCTACAATGAGCAGTTCTTC; CDR3 protein: CASSSVLAGSSYNEQFF
V gene: TRBV28; J gene: TRBJ1-2; D gene: TRBD1; clone size: few; CDR3 DNA: TGTGCCACCTCAGGGGGCCCCTTCCCACGGGGCTACACCTTC; CDR3 protein: CATSGGPFPRGYTF
V gene: TRBV11-3; J gene: TRBJ1-3; D gene: .; clone size: .; CDR3 DNA: TGTGCCAGCAGCCCCAACACTGGAAACACCATATATTTT; CDR3 protein: CASSPNTGNTIYF
V gene: TRBV19; J gene: TRBJ1-3; D gene: TRBD1; clone size: .; CDR3 DNA: TGTGCCAGTAGACCGACAGGGAACGGAAACACCATATATTTT; CDR3 protein: CASRPTGNGNTIYF
V gene: TRBV12-3/TRBV12-4; J gene: TRBJ2-7; D gene: .; clone size: .; CDR3 DNA: TGTGCCAGTGGTGGGAGGTCCTACGAGCAGTACTTC; CDR3 protein: CASGGRSYEQYF
V gene: TRBV29-1; J gene: TRBJ2-1; D gene: .; clone size: .; CDR3 DNA: TGCAGCGTTGCGACTGGGGATGAGCAGTTCTTC; CDR3 protein: CSVATGDEQFF
V gene: TRBV29-1; J gene: TRBJ2-5; D gene: .; clone size: .; CDR3 DNA: TGCAGCCAAGGGGCAGGGCGAGACCAAGAGACCCAGTACTTC; CDR3 protein: CSQGAGRDQETQYF
V gene: TRBV11-2; J gene: TRBJ2-1; D gene: TRBD2; clone size: .; CDR3 DNA: TGTGCCAGCAGCCTAAGCGGGAGTTCCTACAATGAGCAGTTCTTC; CDR3 protein: CASSLSGSSYNEQFF
V gene: TRBV10-3; J gene: TRBJ2-7; D gene: TRBD2; clone size: .; CDR3 DNA: TGTGCCATCAGTGAGTCTACCGGGACTAGCACTTGGTACTTC; CDR3 protein: CAISESTGTSTWYF
V gene: TRBV19; J gene: TRBJ2-1; D gene: TRBD1; clone size: .; CDR3 DNA: TGTGCCAGTAGGGGGACAGGAGAGGTAGATGAGCAGTTCTTC; CDR3 protein: CASRGTGEVDEQFF
V gene: TRBV4-1; J gene: TRBJ1-3; D gene: .; clone size: .; CDR3 DNA: TGCGCCAGCAGCCAAGGGGGGCCTGGAAACACCATATATTTT; CDR3 protein: CASSQGGPGNTIYF
V gene: TRBV28; J gene: TRBJ1-1; D gene: .; clone size: .; CDR3 DNA: TGTGCCAGCAGTTTATCCGATCACCGTGAAGCTTTCTTT; CDR3 protein: CASSLSDHREAFF
V gene: TRBV28; J gene: TRBJ2-1; D gene: TRBD1; clone size: few; CDR3 DNA: TGTGCCAGCAGTCCCGGACAGGCAAGGGGGCACAATGAGCAGTTCTTC; CDR3 protein: CASSPGQARGHNEQFF
V gene: TRBV11-2; J gene: TRBJ1-2; D gene: .; clone size: .; CDR3 DNA: TGTGCCAGCAGCTTAGTGGTGGGGTTGGGCTATGGCTACACCTTC; CDR3 protein: CASSLVVGLGYGYTF
V gene: TRBV6-1; J gene: TRBJ2-2; D gene: TRBD2; clone size: .; CDR3 DNA: TGTGCCAGCAGAAGAAGCGGGAGCCCAACCGGGGAGCTGTTTTTT; CDR3 protein: CASRRSGSPTGELFF
V gene: TRBV29-1; J gene: TRBJ2-1; D gene: .; clone size: .; CDR3 DNA: TGCAGCGTTGAAGATCGCCAGAGCTCCTACAATGAGCAGTTCTTC; CDR3 protein: CSVEDRQSSYNEQFF
V gene: TRBV4-3; J gene: TRBJ2-3; D gene: .; clone size: .; CDR3 DNA: TGCGCCAGCAGCCAAGACCCCCCGGGGTCCGGGAGTGGGACAGATACGCAGTATTTT; CDR3 protein: CASSQDPPGSGSGTDTQYF
V gene: TRBV4-1; J gene: TRBJ1-5; D gene: .; clone size: few; CDR3 DNA: TGCGCCAGCAGGCACAGGGTGGGGGATCAGCCCCAGCATTTT; CDR3 protein: CASRHRVGDQPQHF
V gene: TRBV5-1; J gene: TRBJ1-1; D gene: .; clone size: .; CDR3 DNA: TGCGCCAGCAGCTTTCTGGGGGTTGGCAGTGAAGCTTTCTTT; CDR3 protein: CASSFLGVGSEAFF
V gene: TRBV6-5; J gene: TRBJ2-4; D gene: TRBD2; clone size: .; CDR3 DNA: TGTGCCAGCAGTTCACCCTTAGCGGGAGGGGGAAACATTCAGTACTTC; CDR3 protein: CASSSPLAGGGNIQYF
V gene: TRBV30; J gene: TRBJ1-2; D gene: .; clone size: .; CDR3 DNA: TGTGCCTGGAGTGAATATCCTCGACGAATTGATGGCTACACCTTC; CDR3 protein: CAWSEYPRRIDGYTF
V gene: TRBV27; J gene: TRBJ1-4; D gene: TRBD1; clone size: .; CDR3 DNA: TGTGCCAGCAAAAATCCCAGGGGGCCCCCGCCTAATGCAACTAATGAAAAACTGTTTTTT; CDR3 protein: CASKNPRGPPPNATNEKLFF
V gene: TRBV5-1; J gene: TRBJ2-3; D gene: TRBD2; clone size: medium-sized; CDR3 DNA: TGCGCCAGCAGCTTTAGCGGGAGGGCGGCAGATACGCAGTATTTT; CDR3 protein: CASSFSGRAADTQYF
V gene: TRBV19; J gene: TRBJ2-1; D gene: TRBD2; clone size: .; CDR3 DNA: TGTGCCAGTAGTATCTCGGGCGGGAGTGTTTACAATGAGCAGTTCTTC; CDR3 protein: CASSISGGSVYNEQFF
V gene: TRBV5-1; J gene: TRBJ2-5; D gene: TRBD2; clone size: once; CDR3 DNA: TGCGCCAGCAGCTTTAGCGGGGGAGGAGAGACCCAGTACTTC; CDR3 protein: CASSFSGGGETQYF
V gene: TRBV10-2; J gene: TRBJ1-2; D gene: .; clone size: .; CDR3 DNA: TGCGCCAGCAGAGTTGACAGCCCGTATGGCTACACCTTC; CDR3 protein: CASRVDSPYGYTF
V gene: TRBV3-1/TRBV3-2; J gene: TRBJ1-2; D gene: TRBD1; clone size: .; CDR3 DNA: TGTGCCAGCAGCCAAGCTCGGCGGCAGGGGGTCTATGGCTACACCTTC; CDR3 protein: CASSQARRQGVYGYTF
V gene: TRBV7-8; J gene: TRBJ1-3; D gene: TRBD1; clone size: .; CDR3 DNA: TGTGCCAGCAGCCTGGGACAGAAAGGGAACACCATATATTTT; CDR3 protein: CASSLGQKGNTIYF
V gene: TRBV18; J gene: TRBJ1-5; D gene: .; clone size: once; CDR3 DNA: TGTGCCAGCTCACTGACAGAGAGCAATCAGCCCCAGCATTTT; CDR3 protein: CASSLTESNQPQHF
V gene: TRBV4-2; J gene: TRBJ2-3; D gene: TRBD2; clone size: .; CDR3 DNA: TGTGCCAGCAGCCAAGTTCGAGCGGGAGGTAGAGATACGCAGTATTTT; CDR3 protein: CASSQVRAGGRDTQYF
V gene: TRBV5-6; J gene: TRBJ2-1; D gene: TRBD2; clone size: .; CDR3 DNA: TGTGCCAGCAGCTTGGTAGCGGGAGGGCCCCGTGAGCAGTTCTTC; CDR3 protein: CASSLVAGGPREQFF
V gene: TRBV7-8; J gene: TRBJ1-4; D gene: .; clone size: .; CDR3 DNA: TGTGCCAGCAGCTTAGCGCCTGGACGGGAAAAACTGTTTTTT; CDR3 protein: CASSLAPGREKLFF
V gene: TRBV5-1; J gene: TRBJ1-5; D gene: TRBD1; clone size: .; CDR3 DNA: TGCGCCAGCAGCGTAGACGGGACAGGGTATCAGCCCCAGCATTTT; CDR3 protein: CASSVDGTGYQPQHF
V gene: TRBV30; J gene: TRBJ1-2; D gene: TRBD1; clone size: .; CDR3 DNA: TGTGCCTGGACCTTCGGACAGGACCCCCTCTACACCTTC; CDR3 protein: CAWTFGQDPLYTF
V gene: TRBV18; J gene: TRBJ2-7; D gene: .; clone size: .; CDR3 DNA: TGTGCCAGCTCACCACCGACAGGAGGATACGAGCAGTACTTC; CDR3 protein: CASSPPTGGYEQYF